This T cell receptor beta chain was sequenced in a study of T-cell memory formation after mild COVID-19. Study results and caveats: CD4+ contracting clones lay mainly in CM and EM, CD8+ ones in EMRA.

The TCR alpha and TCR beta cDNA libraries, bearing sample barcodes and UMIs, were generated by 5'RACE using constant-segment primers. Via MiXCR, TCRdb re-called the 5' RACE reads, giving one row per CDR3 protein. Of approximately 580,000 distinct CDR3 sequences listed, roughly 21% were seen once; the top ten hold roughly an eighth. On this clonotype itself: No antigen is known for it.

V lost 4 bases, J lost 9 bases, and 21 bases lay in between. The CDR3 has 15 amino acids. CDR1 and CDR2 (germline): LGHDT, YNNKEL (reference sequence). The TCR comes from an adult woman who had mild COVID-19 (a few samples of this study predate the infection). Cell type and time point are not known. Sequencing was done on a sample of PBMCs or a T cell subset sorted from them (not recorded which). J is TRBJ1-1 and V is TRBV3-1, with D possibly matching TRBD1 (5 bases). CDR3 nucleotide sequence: TGTGCCAGCAGCCCTAGGGGCCTACCAAACCTGAAAGCTTTCTTT. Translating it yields CASSPRGLPNLKAFF.